These 4 T cell receptor beta chains share one sample of origin, sequenced in a study of shared clonotypes between healthy human individuals. The method was immunoSEQ multiplex PCR; TCRdb's version includes in-frame clones alone and lacks a portion of them. This sample has millions of clones, with more than 80% found just once. The specimen was naive CD4+ T cells from PBMCs. The subset: CD45RA+ positively selected. The receptor set was obtained from a young man in good health. Some clones in this sample may be carry-over from other donors' samples.

This chain uses TRBV27 with TRBJ2-7; no reliable D call. The CDR3 covers 13 residues. With 3 bases removed from V and 5 bases from J, the gap between germline ends came to 11 bases. Germline V CDR1 and CDR2: MNHEY, SMNVEV (reference sequence). As DNA, the CDR3 is TGTGCCAGCAGTTTGGTGGGATCCAACGAGCAGTACTTC. It is translated as CASSLVGSNEQYF.

The rearrangement links TRBV5-4 to TRBJ1-1, with no clear D. The CDR3 is 14 residues long. Trimming stripped 4 bases from V and 0 bases from J, with 10 bases between. Germline V gene lookup returns CDR1 SGHNT and CDR2 YYREEE (reference sequence). CDR3 loop: CASSLDLMNTEAFF. The DNA of the CDR3 is TGTGCCAGCAGCCTAGACCTTATGAACACTGAAGCTTTCTTT.

The J gene is TRBJ1-3, the V gene TRBV2; weak D call: TRBD1 (5 bases). This CDR3 spans 16 amino acids. Looked up from germline, CDR1 is SNHLY and CDR2 is FYNNEI. The V gene lost 6 bases and the J gene lost 4 bases, with 19 bases spanning the gap. The CDR3 is CASSARGGTRGNTIYF. The CDR3 bases are TGTGCCAGCAGCGCCCGGGGGGGAACGCGGGGAAACACCATATATTTT.

In this sample, this clone turned up once. The J gene is TRBJ1-1, the V gene TRBV6-4, with no clear D. There are 14 residues in the CDR3. Trimming shortened V by 5 bases and J by 5 bases, and 15 bases separated the two germline ends. CDR1 is MRHNA and CDR2 is SNTAGT in the germline V gene. Written as DNA, the CDR3 is TGTGCCAGCAGTCAAGACGGAGGGAGTACTGAAGCTTTCTTT. Amino acid sequence: CASSQDGGSTEAFF.